This T cell receptor beta chain came from a study of cytomegalovirus exposure and HLA in healthy donors. In the case of this clone: Its specificity is unknown.

PCR employed 60 Vbeta and 13 Jbeta primers. TCRdb's copy holds only in-frame clones and misses some; the assay was immunoSEQ multiplex PCR. The sample includes more than 85,000 clones, approximately 14% of them seen just once. V gave up 0 bases and J gave up 7 bases, with 14 bases separating them. The length of the CDR3 is 15 residues. Germline assignment: CDR1 SGDLS and CDR2 YYNGEE. General study points: Among the sequence variants, a highly shared cluster was likely an artifact of sequencing.

The specimen sequenced was PBMCs. V is TRBV9 and J is TRBJ1-5; no firm D call. This receptor was obtained from a female donor in good health and CMV-seronegative. The DNA of the CDR3 is TGTGCCAGCAGCGTAGACGGTGATGCGTACCAGCCCCAGCATTTT. Amino acids: CASSVDGDAYQPQHF.